This TCR beta chain appears in the sequencing data of a study of a mutant IDH1 vaccine in newly diagnosed glioma. Study summary: Before enrollment, the patients had been treated with radiotherapy alone, temozolomide alone, or both together. Most of them had received both.

Looked up from germline, CDR1 is LGHNA and CDR2 is YSLEER. CDR3 size: 14 residues. Trimming shortened V by 0 bases and J by 0 bases, and 5 bases separated the two germline ends. The time point was: week 47, end of study. Mutant IDH1 20-mer peptide, at 300 ug, made up each vaccine dose, with topical imiquimod. This clone was detected only once. Its antigen is unidentified. Sequencing was performed with immunoSEQ multiplex PCR; in TCRdb, only in-frame clones are kept and a portion is missing. This table holds roughly 32,000 clones, approximately 87% found once. The clonotype comes from a woman in her twenties or thirties with glioma. This sequence joins TRBV4-3 and TRBJ1-1; D gene unclear. The input for sequencing was PBMCs, taken from a glioma patient whose treatment included an IDH1 peptide vaccine. The CDR3 DNA reads as TGCGCCAGCAGCCAAGAGCTTATGAACACTGAAGCTTTCTTT. Translated: CASSQELMNTEAFF.